This TCR beta chain was profiled in a study of beta chain features in type 1 diabetes. Study summary: About 110 million sorted cells were examined across all samples.

Averaging approximately 0.11 L, one heparinised blood draw was given by each donor. Expressed TCRB transcripts were sequenced after all isolated RNA was converted to cDNA. Profiling relied on immunoSEQ multiplex PCR, and the TCRdb table lists in-frame clones only, not all of them. The data contain around 120,000 clones, roughly a sixth of them singletons. General study findings and limits: In patients and controls equally, PCR might favor templates that are shorter. Across all four CD4+ subsets, people with type 1 diabetes showed modestly shorter TCRB CDR3s.

The V segment lost 2 bases and the J segment 6 bases; nucleotides outside the gene matches: 6. Germline V gene lookup returns CDR1 PRHDT and CDR2 FYEKMQ (reference sequence). This CDR3 contains 14 residues. Notes on this clone: The antigen remains undetermined.

The chain is built from TRBV13 and TRBJ1-2; 7 nucleotides agree with TRBD1. This TCR was sampled from a man younger than 35 with type 1 diabetes. Sequenced material: central memory CD4+ T cells from blood. The CDR3 DNA reads TGTGCCAGCAGCTTATACCGGCAGGGGGATGGCTACACCTTC. Its protein product is CASSLYRQGDGYTF.